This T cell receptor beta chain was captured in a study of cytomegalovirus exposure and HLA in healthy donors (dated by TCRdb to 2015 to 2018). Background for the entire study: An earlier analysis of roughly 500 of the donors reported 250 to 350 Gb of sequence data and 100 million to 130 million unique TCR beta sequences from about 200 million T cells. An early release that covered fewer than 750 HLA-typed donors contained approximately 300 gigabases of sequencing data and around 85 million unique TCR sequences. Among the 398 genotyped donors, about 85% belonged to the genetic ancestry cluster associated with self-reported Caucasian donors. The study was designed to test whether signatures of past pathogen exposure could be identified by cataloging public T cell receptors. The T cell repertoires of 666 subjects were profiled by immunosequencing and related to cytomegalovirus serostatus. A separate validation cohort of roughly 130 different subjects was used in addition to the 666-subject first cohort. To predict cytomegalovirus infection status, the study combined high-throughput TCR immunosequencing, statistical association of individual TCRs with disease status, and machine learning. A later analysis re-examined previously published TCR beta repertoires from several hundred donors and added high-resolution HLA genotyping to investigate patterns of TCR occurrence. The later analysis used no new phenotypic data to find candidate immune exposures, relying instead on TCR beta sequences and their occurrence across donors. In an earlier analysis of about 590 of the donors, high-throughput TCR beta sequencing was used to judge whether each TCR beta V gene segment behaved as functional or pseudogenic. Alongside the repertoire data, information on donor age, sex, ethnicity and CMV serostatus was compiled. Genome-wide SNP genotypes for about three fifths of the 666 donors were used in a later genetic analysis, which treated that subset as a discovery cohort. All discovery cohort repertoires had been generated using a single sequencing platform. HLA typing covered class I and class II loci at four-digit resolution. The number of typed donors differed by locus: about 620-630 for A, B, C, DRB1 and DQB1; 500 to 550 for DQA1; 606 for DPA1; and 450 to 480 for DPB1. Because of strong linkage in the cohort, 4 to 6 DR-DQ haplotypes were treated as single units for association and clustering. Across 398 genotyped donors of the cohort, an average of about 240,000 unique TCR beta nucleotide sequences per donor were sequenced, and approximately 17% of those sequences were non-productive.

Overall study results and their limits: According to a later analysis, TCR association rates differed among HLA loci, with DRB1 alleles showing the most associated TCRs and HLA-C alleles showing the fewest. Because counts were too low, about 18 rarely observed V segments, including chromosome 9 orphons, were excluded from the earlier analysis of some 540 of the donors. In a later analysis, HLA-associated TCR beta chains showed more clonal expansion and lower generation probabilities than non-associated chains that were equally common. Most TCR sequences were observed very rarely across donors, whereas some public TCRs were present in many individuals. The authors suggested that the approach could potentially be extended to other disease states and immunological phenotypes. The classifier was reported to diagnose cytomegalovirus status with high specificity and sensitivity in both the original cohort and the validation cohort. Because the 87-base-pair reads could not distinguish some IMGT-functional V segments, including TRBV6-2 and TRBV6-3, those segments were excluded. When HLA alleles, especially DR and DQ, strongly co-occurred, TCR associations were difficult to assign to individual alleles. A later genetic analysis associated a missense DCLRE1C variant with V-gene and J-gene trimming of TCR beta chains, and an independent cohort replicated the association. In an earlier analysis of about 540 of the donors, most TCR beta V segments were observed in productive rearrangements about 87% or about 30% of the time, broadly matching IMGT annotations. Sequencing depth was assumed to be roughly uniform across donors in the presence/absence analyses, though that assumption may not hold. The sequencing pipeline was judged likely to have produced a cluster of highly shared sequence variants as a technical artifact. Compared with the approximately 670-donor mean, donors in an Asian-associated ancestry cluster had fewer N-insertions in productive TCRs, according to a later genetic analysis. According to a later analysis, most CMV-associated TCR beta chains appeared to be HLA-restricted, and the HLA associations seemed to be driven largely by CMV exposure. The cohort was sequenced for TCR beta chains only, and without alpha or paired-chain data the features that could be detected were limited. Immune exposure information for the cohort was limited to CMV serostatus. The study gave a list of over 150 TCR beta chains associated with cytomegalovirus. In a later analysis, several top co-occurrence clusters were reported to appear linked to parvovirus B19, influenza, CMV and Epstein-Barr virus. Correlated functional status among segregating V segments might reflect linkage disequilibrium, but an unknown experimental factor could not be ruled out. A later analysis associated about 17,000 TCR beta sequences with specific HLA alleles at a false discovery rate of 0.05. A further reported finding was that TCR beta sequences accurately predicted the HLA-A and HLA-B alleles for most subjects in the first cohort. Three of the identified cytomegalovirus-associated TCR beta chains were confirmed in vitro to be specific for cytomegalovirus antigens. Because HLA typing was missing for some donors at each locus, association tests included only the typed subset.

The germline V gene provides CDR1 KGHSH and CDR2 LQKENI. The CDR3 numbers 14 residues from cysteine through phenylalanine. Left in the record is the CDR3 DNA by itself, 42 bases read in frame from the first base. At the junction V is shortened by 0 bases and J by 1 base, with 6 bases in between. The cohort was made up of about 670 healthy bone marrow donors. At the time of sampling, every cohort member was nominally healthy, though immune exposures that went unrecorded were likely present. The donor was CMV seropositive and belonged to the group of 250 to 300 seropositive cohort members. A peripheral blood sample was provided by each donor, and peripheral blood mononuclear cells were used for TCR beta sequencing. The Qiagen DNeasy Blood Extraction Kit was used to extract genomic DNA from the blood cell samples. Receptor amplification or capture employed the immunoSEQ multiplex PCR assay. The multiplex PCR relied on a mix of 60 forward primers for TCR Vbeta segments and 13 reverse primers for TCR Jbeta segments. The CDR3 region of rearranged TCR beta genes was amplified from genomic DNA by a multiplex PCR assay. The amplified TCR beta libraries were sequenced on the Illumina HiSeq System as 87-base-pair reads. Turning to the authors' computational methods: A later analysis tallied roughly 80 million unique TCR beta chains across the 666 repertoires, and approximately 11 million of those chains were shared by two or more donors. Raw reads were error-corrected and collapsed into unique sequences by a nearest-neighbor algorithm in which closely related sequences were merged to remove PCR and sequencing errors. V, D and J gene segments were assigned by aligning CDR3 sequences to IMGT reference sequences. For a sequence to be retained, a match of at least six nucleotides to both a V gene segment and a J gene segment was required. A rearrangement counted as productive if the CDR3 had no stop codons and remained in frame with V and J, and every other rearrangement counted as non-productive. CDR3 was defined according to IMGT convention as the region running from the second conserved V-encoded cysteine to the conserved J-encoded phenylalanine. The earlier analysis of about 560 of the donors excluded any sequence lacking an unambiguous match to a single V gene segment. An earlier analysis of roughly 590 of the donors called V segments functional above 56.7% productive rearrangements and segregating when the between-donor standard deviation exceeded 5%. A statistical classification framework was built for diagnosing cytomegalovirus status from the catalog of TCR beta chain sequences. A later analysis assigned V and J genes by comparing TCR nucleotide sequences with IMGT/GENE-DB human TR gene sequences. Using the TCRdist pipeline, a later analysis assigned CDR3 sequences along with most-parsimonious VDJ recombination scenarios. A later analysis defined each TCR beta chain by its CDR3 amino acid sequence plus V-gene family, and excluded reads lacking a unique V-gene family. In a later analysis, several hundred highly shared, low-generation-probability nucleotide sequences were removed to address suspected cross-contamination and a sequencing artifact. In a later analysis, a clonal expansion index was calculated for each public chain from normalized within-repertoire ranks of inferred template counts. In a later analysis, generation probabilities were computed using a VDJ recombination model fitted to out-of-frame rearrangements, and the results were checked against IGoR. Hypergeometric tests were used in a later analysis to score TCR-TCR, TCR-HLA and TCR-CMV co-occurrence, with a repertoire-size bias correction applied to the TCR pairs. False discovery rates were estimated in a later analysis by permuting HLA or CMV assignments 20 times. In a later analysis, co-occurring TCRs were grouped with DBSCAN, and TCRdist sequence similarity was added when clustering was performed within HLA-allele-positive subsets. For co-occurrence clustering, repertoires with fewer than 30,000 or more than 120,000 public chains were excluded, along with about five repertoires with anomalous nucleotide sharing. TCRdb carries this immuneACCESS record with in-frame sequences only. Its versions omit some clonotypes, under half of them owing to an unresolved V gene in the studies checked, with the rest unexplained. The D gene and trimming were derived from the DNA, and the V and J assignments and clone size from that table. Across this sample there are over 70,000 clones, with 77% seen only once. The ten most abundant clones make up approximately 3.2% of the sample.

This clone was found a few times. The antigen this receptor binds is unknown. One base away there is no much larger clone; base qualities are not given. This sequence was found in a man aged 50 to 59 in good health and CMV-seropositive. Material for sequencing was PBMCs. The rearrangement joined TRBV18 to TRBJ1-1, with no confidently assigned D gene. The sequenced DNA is TGTGCCAGCTCACCACCGTCCTCGAACACTGAAGCTTTCTTT. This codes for CASSPPSSNTEAFF. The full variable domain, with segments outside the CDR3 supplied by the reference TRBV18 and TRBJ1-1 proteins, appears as NAGVMQNPRHLVRRRGQEARLRCSPMKGHSHVYWYRQLPEEGLKFMVYLQKENIIDESGMPKERFSAEFPKEGPSILRIQQVVRGDSAAYFCASSPPSSNTEAFFGQGTRLTVV.